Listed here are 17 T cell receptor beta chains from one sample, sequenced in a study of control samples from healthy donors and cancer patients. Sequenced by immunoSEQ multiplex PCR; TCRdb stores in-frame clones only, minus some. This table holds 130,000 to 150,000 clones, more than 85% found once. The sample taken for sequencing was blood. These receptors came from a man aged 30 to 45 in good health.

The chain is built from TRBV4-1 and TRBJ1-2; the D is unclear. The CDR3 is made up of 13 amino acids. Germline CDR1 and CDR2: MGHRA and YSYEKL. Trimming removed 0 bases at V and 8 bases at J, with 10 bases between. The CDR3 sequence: CASSQDEGSGYTF. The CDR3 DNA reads TGCGCCAGCAGCCAAGATGAGGGTAGCGGCTACACCTTC.

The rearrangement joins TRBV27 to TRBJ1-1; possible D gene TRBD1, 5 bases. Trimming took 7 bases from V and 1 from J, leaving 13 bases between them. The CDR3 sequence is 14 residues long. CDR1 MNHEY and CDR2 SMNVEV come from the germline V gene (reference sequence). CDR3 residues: CASNRQFSNTEAFF. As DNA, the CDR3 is TGTGCCAGCAATCGACAGTTTTCGAACACTGAAGCTTTCTTT.

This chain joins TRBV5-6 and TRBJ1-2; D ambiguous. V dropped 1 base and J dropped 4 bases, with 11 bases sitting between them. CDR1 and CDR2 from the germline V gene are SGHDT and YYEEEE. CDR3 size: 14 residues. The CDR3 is CASSLPQVTYGYTF. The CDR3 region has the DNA TGTGCCAGCAGCTTGCCCCAGGTGACCTATGGCTACACCTTC.

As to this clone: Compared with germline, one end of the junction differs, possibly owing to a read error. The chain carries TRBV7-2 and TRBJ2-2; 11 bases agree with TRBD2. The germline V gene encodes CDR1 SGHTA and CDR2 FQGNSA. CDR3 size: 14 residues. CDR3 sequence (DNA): TGTGCCAGCAGCGTAGCGGGGGGGCCCGGGGAGCTGTTTTTT. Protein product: CASSVAGGPGELFF.

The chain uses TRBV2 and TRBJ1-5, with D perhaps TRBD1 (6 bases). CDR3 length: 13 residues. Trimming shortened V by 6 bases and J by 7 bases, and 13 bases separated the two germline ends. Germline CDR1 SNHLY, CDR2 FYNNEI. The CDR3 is CASRDGGRQPQHF. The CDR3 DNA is TGTGCCAGCAGGGACGGGGGCCGGCAGCCCCAGCATTTT.

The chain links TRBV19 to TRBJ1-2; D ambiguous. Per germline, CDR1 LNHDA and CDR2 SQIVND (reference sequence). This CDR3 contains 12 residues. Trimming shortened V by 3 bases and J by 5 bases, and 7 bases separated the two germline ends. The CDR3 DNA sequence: TGTGCCAGTAGTATGAACTCATATGGCTACACCTTC. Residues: CASSMNSYGYTF.

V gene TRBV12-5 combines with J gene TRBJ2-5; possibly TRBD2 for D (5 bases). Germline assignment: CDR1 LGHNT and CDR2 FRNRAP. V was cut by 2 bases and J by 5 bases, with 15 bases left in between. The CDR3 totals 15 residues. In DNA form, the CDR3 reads TGTGCTAGTGGTTTGTCGGGGTTTGGGGTTGAGACCCAGTACTTC. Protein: CASGLSGFGVETQYF.

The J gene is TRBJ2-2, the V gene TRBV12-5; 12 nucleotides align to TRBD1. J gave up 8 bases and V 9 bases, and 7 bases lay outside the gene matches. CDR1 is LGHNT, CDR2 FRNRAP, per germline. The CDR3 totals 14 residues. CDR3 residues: CARGDRGLEGELFF. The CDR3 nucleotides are TGTGCTAGAGGGGACAGGGGGCTTGAGGGGGAGCTGTTTTTT.

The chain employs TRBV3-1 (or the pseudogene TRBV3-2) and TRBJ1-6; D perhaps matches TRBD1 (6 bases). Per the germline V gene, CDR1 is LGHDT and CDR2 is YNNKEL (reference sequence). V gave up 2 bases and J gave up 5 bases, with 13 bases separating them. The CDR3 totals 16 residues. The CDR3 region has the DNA TGTGCCAGCAGCCAACCTGGGGGACACCATAATTCACCCCTCCACTTT. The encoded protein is CASSQPGGHHNSPLHF.

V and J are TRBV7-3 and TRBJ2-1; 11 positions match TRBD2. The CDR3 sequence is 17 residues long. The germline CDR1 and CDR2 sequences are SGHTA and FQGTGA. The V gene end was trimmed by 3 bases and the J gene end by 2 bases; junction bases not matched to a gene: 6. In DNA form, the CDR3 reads TGTGCCAGCAGCTTGAAACCTAGCGGGGGGACCTACAATGAGCAGTTCTTC. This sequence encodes CASSLKPSGGTYNEQFF.

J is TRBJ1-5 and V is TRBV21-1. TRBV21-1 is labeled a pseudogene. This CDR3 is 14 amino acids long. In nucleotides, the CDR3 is TGTGCCAGAGGGGAGAAATTTAGCAATCAGCCCCAGCATTTT. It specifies CARGEKFSNQPQHF.

Here the CDR3 reads CASSSLLIDQPQHF. The CDR3 DNA reads TGTGCCAGCAGTTCATTACTAATTGATCAGCCCCAGCATTTT. This chain links TRBV28 with TRBJ1-5; no reliable D call. The germline V and J ends were trimmed by 4 bases and 5 bases, with 12 bases remaining between them. The germline gives CDR1 MDHEN, CDR2 SYDVKM. This CDR3 spans 14 amino acids.

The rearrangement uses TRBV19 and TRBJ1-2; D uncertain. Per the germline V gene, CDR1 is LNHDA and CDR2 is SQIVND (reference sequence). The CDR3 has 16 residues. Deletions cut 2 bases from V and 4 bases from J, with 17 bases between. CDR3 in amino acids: CASSILVARRSYGYTF. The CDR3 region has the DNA TGTGCCAGTAGTATATTGGTCGCCAGGCGAAGCTATGGCTACACCTTC.

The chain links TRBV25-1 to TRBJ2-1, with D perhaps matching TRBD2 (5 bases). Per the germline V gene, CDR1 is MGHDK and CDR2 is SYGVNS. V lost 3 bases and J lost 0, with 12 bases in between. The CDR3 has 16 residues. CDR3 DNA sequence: TGTGCCAGCAGTGATTTGACGGGGAGCTCCTACAATGAGCAGTTCTTC. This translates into CASSDLTGSSYNEQFF.

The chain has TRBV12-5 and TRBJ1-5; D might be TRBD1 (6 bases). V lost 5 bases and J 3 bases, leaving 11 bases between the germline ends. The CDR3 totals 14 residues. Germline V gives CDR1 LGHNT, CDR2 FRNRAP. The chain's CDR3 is CASGLQGPNQPQHF. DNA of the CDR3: TGTGCTAGTGGTCTCCAGGGGCCCAATCAGCCCCAGCATTTT.

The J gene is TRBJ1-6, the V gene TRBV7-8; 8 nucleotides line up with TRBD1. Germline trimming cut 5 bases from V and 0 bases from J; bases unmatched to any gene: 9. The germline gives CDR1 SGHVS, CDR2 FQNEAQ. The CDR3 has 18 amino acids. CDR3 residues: CASSPWGRGPSYNSPLHF. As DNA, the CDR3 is TGTGCCAGCAGCCCATGGGGCAGGGGGCCCTCCTATAATTCACCCCTCCACTTT.

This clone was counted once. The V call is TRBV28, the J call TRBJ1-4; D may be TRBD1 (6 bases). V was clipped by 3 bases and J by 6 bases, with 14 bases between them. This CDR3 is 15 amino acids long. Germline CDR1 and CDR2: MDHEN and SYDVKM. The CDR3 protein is CASSFRGGYDEKLFF. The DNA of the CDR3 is TGTGCCAGCAGTTTCAGGGGAGGGTACGATGAAAAACTGTTTTTT.